This is a list of T cell receptor beta chains from one sample in a study of blood T cell repertoires in COVID-19. The protocol was immunoSEQ multiplex PCR, while the TCRdb copy is restricted to in-frame clones and leaves out a portion. The data contain under 200,000 clones, approximately 91% of them singletons. Sequenced material: peripheral blood. The source of these receptors is a man aged 18 to 30 with acute or convalescent COVID-19. Each CDR3 is given with its conserved first and last residue. Fields, in order: J gene, clone size, D gene, V gene, CDR3 protein, CDR3 DNA. The D gene is left open where the match is weak. A row's size may be missing; if present it is once, few, many or a size class.

>TRBJ2-3|-|TRBD1|TRBV3-1/TRBV3-2
CASSQDTTGGWTDTQYF
TGTGCCAGCAGCCAAGATACGACAGGGGGTTGGACAGATACGCAGTATTTT
>TRBJ1-1|-|-|TRBV9
CASSSQGNTEAFF
TGTGCCAGCAGCTCACAGGGGAACACTGAAGCTTTCTTT
>TRBJ2-7|-|-|TRBV2
CASSEGTGLTYEQYF
TGTGCCAGCAGTGAAGGAACAGGATTAACCTACGAGCAGTACTTC
>TRBJ1-5|-|-|TRBV24-1
CATSDLGTQPQHF
TGTGCCACCAGTGATTTGGGGACACAGCCCCAGCATTTT
>TRBJ1-2|-|TRBD1|TRBV24-1
CATSDPRQGKSDGYTF
TGTGCCACCAGTGACCCACGACAGGGGAAGTCGGATGGCTACACCTTC
>TRBJ2-1|-|TRBD2|TRBV2
CASSLTSGYNEQFF
TGTGCCAGCAGTCTAACTAGCGGCTACAATGAGCAGTTCTTC
>TRBJ2-7|-|-|TRBV5-8
CASSFDSTHSYEQYF
TGTGCCAGCAGCTTTGACTCGACCCACTCCTACGAGCAGTACTTC
>TRBJ2-1|-|TRBD1|TRBV19
CASSRDRGRGNEQFF
TGTGCCAGTAGTAGGGACAGGGGGCGAGGCAATGAGCAGTTCTTC
>TRBJ2-3|-|-|TRBV4-1
CASSQVGAPTMDTQYF
TGCGCCAGCAGCCAAGTTGGGGCCCCAACCATGGATACGCAGTATTTT
>TRBJ2-1|-|-|TRBV4-1
CASSPYPPGEEYNEQFF
TGCGCCAGCAGCCCTTACCCTCCGGGAGAGGAGTACAATGAGCAGTTCTTC
>TRBJ1-3|-|-|TRBV2
CANSTQGGNTIYF
TGTGCCAACTCAACACAGGGTGGGAACACCATATATTTT
>TRBJ2-3|-|TRBD1|TRBV6-6
CASKGATGGSDTQYF
TGTGCCAGCAAGGGGGCGACAGGGGGCTCGGATACGCAGTATTTT
>TRBJ1-1|-|-|TRBV29-1
CSAIPGGRGTEAFF
TGCAGCGCGATCCCTGGGGGCCGGGGCACTGAAGCTTTCTTT
>TRBJ2-5|once|-|TRBV6-4
CAPPVSVEAQYQETQYF
TGTGCCCCCCCCGTGTCGGTTGAGGCTCAATACCAAGAGACCCAGTACTTC
>TRBJ2-7|once|TRBD1|TRBV5-1
CASSRGQGDYEQYF
TGCGCCAGCAGCAGGGGACAGGGGGACTACGAGCAGTACTTC
>TRBJ1-2|-|-|TRBV30
CAWITTAYGYTF
TGTGCCTGGATCACCACAGCCTATGGCTACACCTTC
>TRBJ2-2|once|TRBD2|TRBV9
CASSVDSRAGTTLDVGELFF
TGTGCCAGCAGCGTAGATTCCCGTGCAGGGACTACACTGGACGTCGGGGAGCTGTTTTTT
>TRBJ2-7|-|TRBD1|TRBV5-4
CASSLTTGELYEQYF
TGTGCCAGCAGCTTGACGACAGGGGAGTTGTACGAGCAGTACTTC
>TRBJ2-7|-|TRBD2|TRBV7-4
CASSFLAGGSTYEQYF
TGTGCCAGCAGCTTTCTAGCGGGGGGGTCCACCTACGAGCAGTACTTC
>TRBJ1-2|-|-|TRBV14
CASSQVGGALGYTF
TGTGCCAGCAGCCAAGTAGGGGGGGCGCTTGGCTACACCTTC
>TRBJ1-5|-|-|TRBV27
CASSFLHNSNQPQHF
TGTGCCAGCAGTTTCTTACACAATAGCAATCAGCCCCAGCATTTT
>TRBJ2-7|-|-|TRBV30
CAWSVRAGGHEQYF
TGTGCCTGGAGTGTACGGGCCGGCGGGCACGAGCAGTACTTC
>TRBJ2-7|few|-|TRBV3-1/TRBV3-2
CASSQDPGFNFLPYEQYF
TGTGCCAGCAGCCAAGACCCCGGGTTCAACTTCCTCCCGTACGAGCAGTACTTC
>TRBJ2-3|-|TRBD2|TRBV24-1
CATAASGASTDTQYF
TGTGCCACCGCAGCTAGCGGGGCTAGCACAGATACGCAGTATTTT
>TRBJ2-7|-|-|TRBV27
CASSALAAYEQYF
TGTGCCAGCAGTGCACTAGCCGCCTACGAGCAGTACTTC
>TRBJ1-2|-|-|TRBV29-1
CSVLHSGAYGYTF
TGCAGCGTACTTCACTCCGGAGCCTATGGCTACACCTTC
>TRBJ2-1|-|TRBD1|TRBV5-1
CASSRDRGPYNEQFF
TGCGCCAGCAGCAGAGACAGGGGCCCCTACAATGAGCAGTTCTTC
>TRBJ2-1|-|-|TRBV19
CASSIPGLDNEQFF
TGTGCCAGTAGTATCCCGGGACTCGACAATGAGCAGTTCTTC
>TRBJ2-1|-|TRBD2|TRBV5-1
CASSFISGGPDRPNEQFF
TGCGCCAGCAGCTTCATAAGCGGGGGGCCCGATAGGCCCAATGAGCAGTTCTTC
>TRBJ1-1|-|-|TRBV9
CASSVGGGRPQAFF
TGTGCCAGCAGCGTTGGTGGTGGCCGTCCCCAAGCTTTCTTT
>TRBJ1-4|-|TRBD1|TRBV7-9
CASSIGQGANEKLFF
TGTGCCAGCAGCATCGGACAGGGGGCTAATGAAAAACTGTTTTTT
>TRBJ2-3|-|TRBD1|TRBV5-1
CASSLDRGSTDTQYF
TGCGCCAGCAGCTTGGACAGGGGGAGCACAGATACGCAGTATTTT
>TRBJ1-1|-|-|TRBV4-1
CASSQEGGSPSRGTEAFF
TGCGCCAGCAGCCAAGAGGGGGGTTCCCCGTCGCGCGGCACTGAAGCTTTCTTT
>TRBJ1-1|-|-|TRBV5-6
CASRPGPGTSEAFF
TGTGCCAGCAGACCGGGCCCTGGGACTAGTGAAGCTTTCTTT
>TRBJ2-1|-|-|TRBV11-3
CASSLVESGEQFF
TGTGCCAGCAGCTTAGTGGAGTCCGGTGAGCAGTTCTTC
>TRBJ1-2|once|TRBD1|TRBV3-1/TRBV3-2
CASSRGQGTYGYTF
TGTGCCAGCAGCCGTGGACAGGGGACCTATGGCTACACCTTC
>TRBJ1-1|once|-|TRBV5-1
CASSLDSPNTEAFF
TGCGCCAGCAGCTTGGATAGCCCGAACACTGAAGCTTTCTTT
>TRBJ1-2|-|TRBD1|TRBV5-1
CASSLGTGGGYGYTF
TGCGCCAGCAGCTTGGGGACAGGGGGCGGATATGGCTACACCTTC
>TRBJ2-3|-|-|TRBV11-2
CASSSAAGRGNF
TGTGCCAGCAGCTCCGCTGCGGGGAGAGGGAATTTT
>TRBJ2-7|once|TRBD1|TRBV11-2
CASSPDRGYEQYF
TGTGCCAGCAGCCCGGACAGGGGTTACGAGCAGTACTTC
>TRBJ2-5|-|TRBD2|TRBV4-1
CASSLPGLKETQYF
TGCGCCAGCAGCCTACCGGGACTAAAAGAGACCCAGTACTTC